This T cell receptor (beta chain) is drawn from a study of OX40 agonist ivuxolimab in advanced cancers. Turning to the study itself: Dose-escalation cases comprised hepatocellular carcinoma, melanoma, renal cell or head and neck cancer.

This clone has a single count. Assay: immunoSEQ multiplex PCR; the TCRdb copy retains only in-frame clones and omits some. The table lists just over 14,000 clones, under 80% of them singletons. This CDR3 spans 17 amino acids. Per germline, CDR1 WNHNN and CDR2 SYGVQD (reference sequence). Trimming cost V 7 bases and J 9 bases; bases outside gene matches: 23. The chain is built from TRBV10-1 and TRBJ2-7; 8 bases are shared with TRBD2. This TCR was recovered from an adult with an advanced solid tumor such as melanoma, head and neck, liver or kidney cancer. The material was CD4+ or CD8+ T cells sorted from blood, obtained in a trial of the OX40 agonist ivuxolimab. The CDR3 DNA is TGCGCCAGCACCACTAGTTGTGTACTAGCGGTTATCTTTGGGCAGTACTTC. Its protein is CASTTSCVLAVIFGQYF.